This entry is about one T cell receptor beta chain. Its antigen is not known. UMI-labeled 5' RACE yielded the TRB cDNA libraries. Reprocessing the 5' RACE reads, TCRdb reports a single entry for every CDR3 protein and omits DNA. The repertoire table contains about 120,000 distinct CDR3 sequences. This sample was included in a study of CXCR3-negative and CXCR3-positive naive CD8 T cells. CD45RO-CCR7+CD27+CD95- marked naive CD8+ T cells. This CDR3 has 17 residues. Points from the study as a whole: Both naive subsets, CXCR3-negative and CXCR3-positive, displayed similar TRBV-TRBJ usage, unlike memory cells. For memory CD8+ cells diversity was much lower, but both naive subsets had comparably high diversity.

The V gene is TRBV21-1, the J gene TRBJ2-6; the TRBD1 assignment by TCRdb is unverifiable without DNA. TRBV21-1 is a pseudogene segment. This clonotype originated in a human donor in good health. Some clones in this sample may be carry-over from other donors' samples. Sequencing was done on a sample of naive CXCR3- CD8+ T cells from blood. The subset here: CD45RO-CCR7+CD27+CD95- naive CD8+ T cells lacking CXCR3 (TNR3-). This CDR3 reads CASSARTGHSGANVLTF.